The 18 T cell receptor beta chains below come from one sample, sequenced in a study of OX40 agonist ivuxolimab in advanced cancers. Data came from immunoSEQ multiplex PCR; TCRdb stores just in-frame clones and leaves some out. In the table there are some 83,000 clones, roughly 83% of which are singletons. Material: CD4+ or CD8+ T cells sorted from blood, obtained in a trial of the OX40 agonist ivuxolimab. The receptors derive from an adult with an advanced solid tumor such as melanoma, head and neck, liver or kidney cancer.

The chain employs TRBV11-3 and TRBJ2-1; maybe TRBD2 (6 bases). Per the germline V gene, CDR1 is SGHNT and CDR2 is YENEEA. Trimming left V 3 bases short and J 1 base short, with 25 bases between. The CDR3 consists of 20 residues. The CDR3 protein is CASSFSGRDRLSRSYNEQFF. CDR3 sequence (DNA): TGTGCCAGCAGCTTTTCAGGGCGGGATAGGCTTTCCCGATCCTACAATGAGCAGTTCTTC.

This chain uses TRBV5-1 with TRBJ1-2, with D tentatively TRBD1 (6 bases). The V gene lost 4 bases and the J gene lost 5 bases, with 27 bases spanning the gap. The CDR3 extends over 18 amino acids. Germline V gene data show CDR1 as SGHRS and CDR2 as YFSETQ. This CDR3 is CASSPRGRDIPRVYGYTF. The CDR3 nucleotides are TGCGCCAGCAGCCCCCGGGGCAGGGACATCCCTCGCGTTTATGGCTACACCTTC.

The V and J genes are TRBV11-3 and TRBJ1-1; 7 bases line up with TRBD1. The CDR3 totals 15 residues. Germline V gene lookup returns CDR1 SGHNT and CDR2 YENEEA. With V trimmed by 3 bases and J by 5 bases, 9 bases remained unmatched. The CDR3: CASSFLMTGSTEAFF. The CDR3 DNA sequence: TGTGCCAGCAGCTTCCTTATGACAGGGAGTACTGAAGCTTTCTTT.

The rearrangement links TRBV5-6 to TRBJ2-1; D assignment may be TRBD1 or TRBD2 (5 bases each). V was pared by 2 bases and J by 5 bases, with 14 bases between. CDR1 SGHDT and CDR2 YYEEEE come from the germline V gene. The CDR3 runs to 15 residues. CDR3: CASSFRGVGNNEQFF. Written as DNA, the CDR3 is TGTGCCAGCAGCTTTAGAGGGGTTGGGAACAATGAGCAGTTCTTC. Supplemented by reference TRBV5-6 and TRBJ2-1, the full variable domain reads DAGVTQSPTHLIKTRGQQVTLRCSPKSGHDTVSWYQQALGQGPQFIFQYYEEEERQRGNFPDRFSGHQFPNYSSELNVNALLLGDSALYLCASSFRGVGNNEQFFGPGTRLTVL.

The V and J genes are TRBV15 and TRBJ1-4; the D gene is possibly TRBD1 (6 bases). Trimming took off 0 bases at V and 7 bases at J, with 12 bases between the two ends. This CDR3 spans 15 amino acids. The germline gives CDR1 LNHNV, CDR2 YYDKDF (reference sequence). CDR3 amino acids: CATSRDRGGGEKLFF. In DNA form, the CDR3 reads TGTGCCACCAGCAGAGACAGGGGAGGAGGTGAAAAACTGTTTTTT.

This clone appeared once. This sequence joins TRBV6-5 and TRBJ2-1, with 7 bases lining up with TRBD1. J lost 6 bases, V lost 6 bases, and 11 bases had no gene match. Germline assignment: CDR1 MNHEY and CDR2 SVGAGI. The length of the CDR3 is 15 residues. The CDR3 nucleotides read TGTGCCAGCAGGCTAGGGGGCGTCGTGTTCAATGAGCAGTTCTTC. Translation: CASRLGGVVFNEQFF.

The CDR3: CASRYRAGELFF. CDR3 bases: TGTGCCAGCAGGTACAGGGCCGGGGAGCTGTTTTTT. This chain links TRBV6-5 with TRBJ2-2; D is perhaps TRBD1 (6 bases). The V end was cut by 6 bases, the J end by 6 bases, with 8 bases between. Germline-derived CDR1 and CDR2 are MNHEY and SVGAGI. The CDR3 length is 12 residues.

Of note for this clone: Other nucleotide sequences in the sample specify the same CDR3. The V gene is TRBV27, the J gene TRBJ2-2; D might be TRBD1 or TRBD2, each matching 5 bases. V was shortened by 1 base and J by 5 bases, with 5 bases between the two germline ends. Germline V CDR1 and CDR2: MNHEY, SMNVEV (reference sequence). The CDR3 is 13 amino acids. Here the CDR3 DNA reads TGTGCCAGCAGTTTATGGGGGACCGGGGAGCTGTTTTTT. It is translated as CASSLWGTGELFF.

This chain links TRBV30 with TRBJ2-1; D is uncertain. The CDR3 has 12 amino acids. CDR1 is GTSNPN and CDR2 is SVGIG in the germline V gene (reference sequence). V shed 2 bases and J shed 7 bases, with 9 bases lying between them. The CDR3 DNA sequence: TGTGCCTGGAGTCCGTCTCAGAATGAGCAGTTCTTC. This gives the protein CAWSPSQNEQFF.

The chain links TRBV5-4 to TRBJ1-2; a weak D match, TRBD1 (6 bases). This CDR3 has 13 amino acids. Trimming removed 4 bases from V and 8 bases from J, with 15 bases in between. Germline V gene lookup returns CDR1 SGHNT and CDR2 YYREEE (reference sequence). CDR3 sequence: CASSPQGLWGYTF. The CDR3, as DNA: TGTGCCAGCAGCCCTCAGGGGTTGTGGGGCTACACCTTC.

V is TRBV4-2 and J is TRBJ2-7, with TRBD2 as a possible D gene (6 bases). Trimming left V 0 bases short and J 3 bases short, with 9 bases between. The length of the CDR3 is 14 residues. Germline V gene lookup returns CDR1 LGHNA and CDR2 YNFKEQ. The CDR3 loop reads CASSQDRGGYEQYF. The CDR3 coding sequence is TGTGCCAGCAGCCAAGATAGGGGAGGCTACGAGCAGTACTTC.

This clone was seen a handful of times. The chain is built from TRBV7-8 and TRBJ2-3; 8 bases are a match to TRBD1. V dropped 5 bases and J dropped 6; count of bases not matched to a gene: 10. Per the germline V gene, CDR1 is SGHVS and CDR2 is FQNEAQ. The CDR3 runs to 15 residues. DNA for the CDR3: TGTGCCAGCAGCCCCGGGACAGGAGTTAGGGATACGCAGTATTTT. It yields the protein CASSPGTGVRDTQYF.

This clone was seen just once. The chain uses TRBV19 and TRBJ2-7; weak D call: TRBD1 (5 bases). CDR3 length: 15 amino acids. V shed 2 bases and J shed 1 base, with 12 bases lying between them. Germline lookup yields CDR1 LNHDA and CDR2 SQIVND (reference sequence). The CDR3 protein is CASSITAGLSYEQYF. CDR3 DNA sequence: TGTGCCAGTAGTATAACGGCAGGGCTTTCCTACGAGCAGTACTTC.

The V gene is TRBV27, the J gene TRBJ2-3; 8 bases agree with TRBD1. This CDR3 has 14 residues. The V gene's germline CDR1 is MNHEY and CDR2 SMNVEV (reference sequence). The trim removed 5 bases at V and 4 bases at J, leaving 5 bases unmatched. For the CDR3, the DNA is TGTGCCAGCAGTCTACAGGGGGTCCCAGATACGCAGTATTTT. It translates to CASSLQGVPDTQYF.

The J gene is TRBJ2-1, the V gene TRBV9, with 7 bases that match TRBD2. Per germline, CDR1 SGDLS and CDR2 YYNGEE. The CDR3 consists of 14 residues. Trimming took 4 bases from V and 4 from J; bases not matched to a gene: 5. The CDR3 nucleotides read TGTGCCAGCAGCCCAACGGGGGGATACAATGAGCAGTTCTTC. Residues: CASSPTGGYNEQFF.

CDR3 nucleotides: TGTGCCACCAGCAGGCGACAGGGGGAGGACACCATATATTTT. Translating it yields CATSRRQGEDTIYF. This chain joins TRBV15 and TRBJ1-3; 9 bases are a match to TRBD1. Germline assignment: CDR1 LNHNV and CDR2 YYDKDF (reference sequence). The CDR3 runs 14 residues. The V gene end was trimmed by 3 bases and the J gene end by 8 bases; junction bases not matched to a gene: 5.

In the case of this clone: An end of the junction does not agree with germline; a read error may underlie this. Different DNA sequences within this sample yield the same CDR3. The chain has TRBV18 and TRBJ1-2, with 7 bases that match TRBD1. The CDR3 consists of 13 residues. Germline loops: CDR1 KGHSH, CDR2 LQKENI. The CDR3 spells CASSPDRKDGYTF. CDR3 in DNA: TGTGCCAGCTCACCGGACAGGAAGGATGGCTACACTTTC.

This rearrangement joins TRBV7-8 to TRBJ2-7; 10 bases align to TRBD1. From germline, CDR1 is SGHVS and CDR2 FQNEAQ. After removal of 6 bases from V and 6 bases from J, the junction contained 8 bases not matched to a gene. The CDR3 sequence is 14 residues long. CDR3 amino acids: CASRSSGQGSEQYF. The CDR3 bases are TGTGCCAGCAGAAGTTCGGGACAGGGGTCCGAGCAGTACTTC.